This record covers a single T cell receptor beta chain. Its cognate antigen has yet to be identified. No much larger clone exists at a distance of one base, and base qualities are not known. The cohort was made up of roughly 670 healthy bone marrow donors. At the time of sampling, all cohort members were nominally healthy, though unrecorded immune exposures were likely present. The donor tested CMV seropositive, placing the donor among the 289 seropositive members of the cohort. Every donor gave a peripheral blood sample, and the peripheral blood mononuclear cells from that sample were used for TCR beta sequencing. Genomic DNA was extracted from the blood cell samples with the Qiagen DNeasy Blood Extraction Kit. These data are taken from a study of cytomegalovirus exposure and HLA in healthy donors (dated by TCRdb to about 2017). In the study overall: In an earlier analysis of 587 of the donors, 276 Gb of sequence data and 90 million to 120 million unique TCR beta sequences from about 190 million T cells were reported. Roughly 300 gigabases of sequencing data and 70 million to 100 million unique TCR sequences were included in an early release covering 500 to 750 HLA-typed donors. Of the roughly 400 genotyped donors, 81% were placed in the genetic ancestry cluster associated with self-reported Caucasian donors. The study was designed to test whether signatures of past pathogen exposure could be identified by cataloging public T cell receptors. The T cell repertoires of 550 to 850 subjects were profiled by immunosequencing and related to cytomegalovirus serostatus. Besides the first cohort of roughly 640 subjects, a separate validation cohort made up of roughly 120 different subjects was used. High-throughput TCR immunosequencing, statistical association of individual TCRs with disease status, and machine learning were combined to predict cytomegalovirus infection status. A later analysis re-examined previously published TCR beta repertoires from hundreds of donors and added high-resolution HLA genotyping to investigate patterns of TCR occurrence. The later analysis used no new phenotypic data to find candidate immune exposures, relying instead on TCR beta sequences and their occurrence across donors. To decide whether each TCR beta V gene segment behaved as functional or pseudogenic, an earlier analysis of some 540 of the donors relied on high-throughput TCR beta sequencing. Alongside the repertoire data, information on donor age, sex, ethnicity and CMV serostatus was compiled. In a later genetic analysis, genome-wide SNP genotypes for 398 of the 666 donors were used, and that subset was treated as a discovery cohort. All discovery cohort repertoires had been generated using a single sequencing platform. HLA typing included class I and class II loci at four-digit resolution. The number of donors typed differed by locus, with about 620-630 for A, B, C, DRB1 and DQB1, around 560 for DQA1, over 600 for DPA1, and 400 to 490 for DPB1. Four to six DR-DQ haplotypes were handled as single units for association and clustering because linkage in the cohort was strong. Among several hundred genotyped donors of the cohort, an average of approximately 240,000 unique TCR beta nucleotide sequences was sequenced per donor, of which 15% to 20% were non-productive. What the study reported, not specific to this receptor: A later analysis found that HLA-associated TCR beta chains were more clonally expanded and had lower generation probabilities than equally common non-associated chains. A cluster of highly shared sequence variants was judged likely to represent a technical artifact of the sequencing pipeline. The classifier was reported to diagnose cytomegalovirus status with high specificity and sensitivity in both the original cohort and the validation cohort. The presence/absence analyses assumed that sequencing depth was roughly uniform across donors, and that assumption may not be true. HLA typing was unavailable for some donors at each locus, so association tests used only the typed subset. A further reported finding was that TCR beta sequences accurately predicted the HLA-A and HLA-B alleles for most subjects in the first cohort. Compared with the approximately 670-donor mean, donors in an Asian-associated ancestry cluster had fewer N-insertions in productive TCRs, according to a later genetic analysis. Several of the top co-occurrence clusters appeared to be linked to parvovirus B19, influenza, CMV and Epstein-Barr virus, according to a later analysis. In vitro tests confirmed that three of the cytomegalovirus-associated TCR beta chains recognize cytomegalovirus antigens. Linkage disequilibrium might explain the correlated functional status among segregating V segments, but an unknown experimental factor could not be ruled out. Across donors, most TCR sequences were observed very rarely, whereas some public TCRs were present in many individuals. Broadly in line with IMGT annotations, most TCR beta V segments showed up in productive rearrangements about 90% or about 30% of the time in an earlier analysis of approximately 640 of the donors. A later analysis associated 16,951 TCR beta sequences with specific HLA alleles at a false discovery rate of 0.05. Strong co-occurrence of HLA alleles, especially DR and DQ, made assigning TCR associations to individual alleles difficult. Some IMGT-functional V segments, including TRBV6-2 and TRBV6-3, could not be told apart with the 87-base-pair reads, so those segments were excluded. This cohort had only TCR beta chains sequenced, and the lack of alpha or paired-chain data limited which features could be detected. The study listed 150 to 200 TCR beta chains as associated with cytomegalovirus. The authors suggested that the approach could potentially be generalized to other disease states and immunological phenotypes. In a later analysis, TCR association rates were found to vary across HLA loci, with the most associated TCRs seen for DRB1 alleles and the fewest for HLA-C alleles. In a later analysis, most CMV-associated TCR beta chains were found to appear HLA-restricted, with HLA associations seemingly driven largely by CMV exposure. The earlier analysis of approximately 540 of the donors excluded 15 to 20 rarely observed V segments, including chromosome 9 orphons, because counts were too low. Immune exposure information for the cohort was limited to CMV serostatus. An association between a missense DCLRE1C variant and V-gene and J-gene trimming of TCR beta chains was found in a later genetic analysis and replicated in an independent cohort.

Library method: the immunoSEQ multiplex PCR assay. The multiplex PCR relied on a mix of 60 forward primers for TCR Vbeta segments and 13 reverse primers for TCR Jbeta segments. A multiplex PCR assay on genomic DNA amplified the CDR3 region of rearranged TCR beta genes. Amplified TCR beta libraries were sequenced as 87-base-pair reads on the Illumina HiSeq System. The study's processing was this. Across the 600 to 700 repertoires, a later analysis counted roughly 77 million unique TCR beta chains, approximately 12 million of which were shared by at least two donors. To remove PCR and sequencing errors, raw reads were error-corrected and collapsed into unique sequences using a nearest-neighbor algorithm that merged closely related sequences. CDR3 sequences were aligned to IMGT reference sequences to assign V, D and J gene segments. For a sequence to be retained, a match of at least six nucleotides was required to both a V gene segment and a J gene segment. A rearrangement was called productive if the CDR3 had no stop codons and remained in frame with V and J, and every other rearrangement was called non-productive. Following IMGT convention, CDR3 was defined as the stretch from the second conserved V-encoded cysteine to the conserved J-encoded phenylalanine. Sequences without an unambiguous match to a single V gene segment were excluded from the earlier analysis of almost 600 of the donors. In an earlier analysis of roughly 500 of the donors, V segments were called functional above 56.7% productive rearrangements and were called segregating when the between-donor standard deviation exceeded 5%. A statistical classification framework was built to diagnose cytomegalovirus status from the catalog of TCR beta chain sequences. A later analysis assigned V and J genes by comparing TCR nucleotide sequences with IMGT/GENE-DB human TR gene sequences. The TCRdist pipeline was used in a later analysis to assign CDR3 sequences and most-parsimonious VDJ recombination scenarios. In a later analysis, each TCR beta chain was defined by its CDR3 amino acid sequence together with its V-gene family, and reads lacking a unique V-gene family were excluded. A later analysis removed several hundred highly shared, low-generation-probability nucleotide sequences to deal with suspected cross-contamination and a sequencing artifact. For each public chain, a later analysis derived a clonal expansion index from normalized ranks of inferred template counts within each repertoire. A later analysis computed generation probabilities with a VDJ recombination model fitted to out-of-frame rearrangements, and checked the results against IGoR. Hypergeometric tests were used in a later analysis to score TCR-TCR, TCR-HLA and TCR-CMV co-occurrence, with a repertoire-size bias correction applied to the TCR pairs. To estimate false discovery rates, a later analysis permuted the HLA or CMV assignments 20 times. In a later analysis, co-occurring TCRs were grouped with DBSCAN, and TCRdist sequence similarity was added when clustering was performed within HLA-allele-positive subsets. Co-occurrence clustering excluded repertoires with fewer than 30,000 or more than 120,000 public chains, plus five with anomalous nucleotide sharing. As stored in TCRdb, this immuneACCESS dataset retains in-frame rearrangements with V and J assigned. A fraction of the clones does not appear; measured against another copy, unresolved V genes explain less than half of the discrepancy, and the remainder lacks a known reason. V, J and clone size are taken as reported in that table, and D and trimming were inferred from the DNA itself. The table for this sample lists about 75,000 clones; 70% to 85% of them were counted only once. The ten most abundant clones make up under 20% of the sample.

V is reduced by 11 bases and J by 4 bases, leaving a spacing of 15 bases between them. CDR3 length: 13 amino acids, cysteine to phenylalanine. Here the CDR3 DNA is all that survives: 39 bases in frame from base 1. The germline V gene supplies CDR1 MNHNS and CDR2 SASEGT. The origin of this receptor is a man between 65 and 85 years old in good health and CMV-seropositive. The specimen was PBMCs. The receptor chain draws on TRBV6-1 and TRBJ2-1, with TRBD1 tentatively as D gene (6 bases match). The nucleotide sequence is given as TGTGCCCTTACGGAGACAGGTTACAATGAGCAGTTCTTC. Translated, it gives CALTETGYNEQFF.